Reported below is one TCR beta chain. Exposed study participants had met a COVID-19 case within 2 weeks before entry. The record originates from a study of blood T cell repertoires in COVID-19. On the study more broadly: Some COVID-19 samples were acute and others convalescent; all came from the United States, Italy and Spain. The cDNA or gDNA used as material had been derived from T cells, B-cell-depleted T cells, or PBMCs.

Study processing details: Nucleated cell counts were estimated from reference gene primer amplification. The data were produced by immunoSEQ multiplex PCR, yet TCRdb's version contains in-frame clones alone and is incomplete. That table gives V, J and clone size, and the DNA gave D and trimming. The data contain 130,000 to 150,000 clones, about 90% of them singletons. This CDR3 is 11 amino acids long. Trimming shortened V by 5 bases and J by 7 bases, and 11 bases separated the two germline ends. Germline V gene lookup returns CDR1 SQVTM and CDR2 ANQGSEA. The TCR was taken from a woman in her forties who had been exposed to COVID-19. This rearrangement joins TRBV29-1 to TRBJ1-2, with D tentatively TRBD1 (5 bases). Sequencing was done on a sample of PBMCs or T cells enriched from blood (not recorded which). The CDR3 DNA reads TGCAGCGTTATTCAGGGTATTGGCTACACCTTC. Translating it yields CSVIQGIGYTF.